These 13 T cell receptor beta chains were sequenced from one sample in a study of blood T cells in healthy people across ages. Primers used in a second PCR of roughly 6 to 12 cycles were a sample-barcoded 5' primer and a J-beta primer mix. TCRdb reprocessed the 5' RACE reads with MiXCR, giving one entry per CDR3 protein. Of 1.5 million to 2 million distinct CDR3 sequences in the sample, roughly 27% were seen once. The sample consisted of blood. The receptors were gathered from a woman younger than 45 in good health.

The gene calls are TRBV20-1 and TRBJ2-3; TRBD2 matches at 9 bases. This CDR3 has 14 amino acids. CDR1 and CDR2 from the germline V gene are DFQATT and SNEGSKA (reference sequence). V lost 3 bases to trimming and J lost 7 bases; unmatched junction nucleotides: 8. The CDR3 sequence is CSARLREGRNTQYF. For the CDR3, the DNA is TGCAGTGCTAGGCTGCGGGAGGGCCGAAATACGCAGTATTTT.

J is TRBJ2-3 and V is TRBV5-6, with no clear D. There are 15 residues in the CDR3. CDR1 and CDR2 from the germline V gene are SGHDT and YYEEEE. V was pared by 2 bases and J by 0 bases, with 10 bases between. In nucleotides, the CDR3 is TGTGCCAGCAGCTTAATTACGAAAAGCACAGATACGCAGTATTTT. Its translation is CASSLITKSTDTQYF.

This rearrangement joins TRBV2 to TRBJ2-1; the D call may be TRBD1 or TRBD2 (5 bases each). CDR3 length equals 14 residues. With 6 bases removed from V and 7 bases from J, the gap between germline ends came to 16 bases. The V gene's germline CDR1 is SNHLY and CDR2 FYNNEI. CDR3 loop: CASRGVTESNEQFF. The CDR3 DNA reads TGTGCCAGCAGGGGGGTGACAGAGTCGAATGAGCAGTTCTTC.

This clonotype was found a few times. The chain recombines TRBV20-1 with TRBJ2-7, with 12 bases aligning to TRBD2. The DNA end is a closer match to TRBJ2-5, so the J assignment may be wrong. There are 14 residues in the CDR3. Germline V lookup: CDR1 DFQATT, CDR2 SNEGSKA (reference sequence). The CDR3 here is CSARMLAGGETQYF. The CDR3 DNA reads TGCAGTGCTAGGATGCTAGCGGGGGGGGAGACCCAGTACTTC.

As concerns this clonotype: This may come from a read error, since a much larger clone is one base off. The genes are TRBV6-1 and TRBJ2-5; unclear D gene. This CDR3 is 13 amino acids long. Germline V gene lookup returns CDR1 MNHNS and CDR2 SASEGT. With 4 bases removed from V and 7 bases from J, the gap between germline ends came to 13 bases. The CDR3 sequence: CASSAPQRGTQYF. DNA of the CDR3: TGTGCCAGCAGTGCTCCACAGCGAGGGACCCAGTACTTC.

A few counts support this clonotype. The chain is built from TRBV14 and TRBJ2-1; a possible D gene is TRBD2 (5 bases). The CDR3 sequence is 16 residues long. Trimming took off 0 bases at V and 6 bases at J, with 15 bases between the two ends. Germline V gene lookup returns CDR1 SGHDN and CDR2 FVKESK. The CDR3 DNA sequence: TGTGCCAGCAGCCAAGACTGGGCCTTAAGCGGCAATGAGCAGTTCTTC. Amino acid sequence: CASSQDWALSGNEQFF. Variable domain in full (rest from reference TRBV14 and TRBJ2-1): EAGVTQFPSHSVIEKGQTVTLRCDPISGHDNLYWYRRVMGKEIKFLLHFVKESKQDESGMPNNRFLAERTGGTYSTLKVQPAELEDSGVYFCASSQDWALSGNEQFFGPGTRLTVL.

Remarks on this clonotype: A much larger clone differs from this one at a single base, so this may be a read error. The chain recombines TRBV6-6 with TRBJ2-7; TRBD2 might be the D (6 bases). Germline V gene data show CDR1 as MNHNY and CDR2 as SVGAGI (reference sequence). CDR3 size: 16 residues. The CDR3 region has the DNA TGTGCCTGCAGTTACGCCCGGACTAACCCCTCCTACGAGCAGTACTTC. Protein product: CACSYARTNPSYEQYF.

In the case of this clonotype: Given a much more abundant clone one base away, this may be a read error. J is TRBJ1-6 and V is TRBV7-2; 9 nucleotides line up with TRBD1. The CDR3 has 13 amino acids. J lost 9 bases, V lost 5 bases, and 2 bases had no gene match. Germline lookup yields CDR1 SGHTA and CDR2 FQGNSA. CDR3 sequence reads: CASSQGQGSPLHF. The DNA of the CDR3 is TGTGCCAGCAGCCAGGGACAGGGTTCACCCCTCCACTTT.

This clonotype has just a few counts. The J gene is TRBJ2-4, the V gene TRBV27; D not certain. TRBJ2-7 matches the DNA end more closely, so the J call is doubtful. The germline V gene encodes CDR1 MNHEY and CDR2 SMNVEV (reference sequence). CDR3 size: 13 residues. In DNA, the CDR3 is TGTGCCAGCAGTTTATACTCAAAAGACGAGCAGTACTTC. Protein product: CASSLYSKDEQYF.

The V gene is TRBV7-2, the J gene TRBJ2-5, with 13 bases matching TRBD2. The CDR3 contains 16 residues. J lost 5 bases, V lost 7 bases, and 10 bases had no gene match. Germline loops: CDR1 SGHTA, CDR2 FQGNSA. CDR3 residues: CASTGLAGTGRETQYF. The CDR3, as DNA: TGTGCCAGCACGGGACTAGCGGGGACGGGGCGGGAGACCCAGTACTTC.

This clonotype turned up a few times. CDR3: CSAPLAGGSGAYEQYF. CDR3 nucleotides: TGCAGTGCCCCACTAGCGGGAGGCTCTGGGGCCTACGAGCAGTACTTC. The V gene is TRBV20-1, the J gene TRBJ2-7; TRBD2 aligns across 12 bases. The CDR3 length is 16 residues. The V gene end was trimmed by 6 bases and the J gene end by 2 bases; junction bases not matched to a gene: 11. Germline loops: CDR1 DFQATT, CDR2 SNEGSKA (reference sequence).

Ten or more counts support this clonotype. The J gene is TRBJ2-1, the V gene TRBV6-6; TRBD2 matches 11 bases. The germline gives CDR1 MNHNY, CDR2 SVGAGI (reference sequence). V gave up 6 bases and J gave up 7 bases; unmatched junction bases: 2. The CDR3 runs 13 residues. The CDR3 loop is CASSRTSGNEQFF. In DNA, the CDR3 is TGTGCCAGCAGCCGGACTAGCGGGAATGAGCAGTTCTTC.

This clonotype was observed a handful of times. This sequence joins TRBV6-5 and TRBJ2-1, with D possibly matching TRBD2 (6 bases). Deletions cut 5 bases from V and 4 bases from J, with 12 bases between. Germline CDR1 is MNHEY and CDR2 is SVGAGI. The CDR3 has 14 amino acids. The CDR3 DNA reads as TGTGCCAGCAGTACGGGAGTGAAATACAATGAGCAGTTCTTC. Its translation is CASSTGVKYNEQFF.